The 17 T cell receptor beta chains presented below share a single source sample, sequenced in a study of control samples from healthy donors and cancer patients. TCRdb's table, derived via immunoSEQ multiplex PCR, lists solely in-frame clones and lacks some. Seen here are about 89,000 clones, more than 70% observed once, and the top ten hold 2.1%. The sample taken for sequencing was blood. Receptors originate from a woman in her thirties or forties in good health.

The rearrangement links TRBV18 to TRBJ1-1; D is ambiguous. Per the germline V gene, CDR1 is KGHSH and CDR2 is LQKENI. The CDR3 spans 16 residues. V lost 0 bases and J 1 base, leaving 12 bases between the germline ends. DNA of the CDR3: TGTGCCAGCTCACCACCGGCCGGGGTCAGGAACACTGAAGCTTTCTTT. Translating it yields CASSPPAGVRNTEAFF.

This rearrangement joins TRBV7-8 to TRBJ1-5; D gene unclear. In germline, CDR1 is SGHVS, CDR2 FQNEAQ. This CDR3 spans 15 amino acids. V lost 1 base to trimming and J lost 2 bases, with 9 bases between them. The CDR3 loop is CASSLGRVGNQPQHF. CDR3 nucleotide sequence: TGTGCCAGCAGCTTAGGTAGGGTTGGCAATCAGCCCCAGCATTTT.

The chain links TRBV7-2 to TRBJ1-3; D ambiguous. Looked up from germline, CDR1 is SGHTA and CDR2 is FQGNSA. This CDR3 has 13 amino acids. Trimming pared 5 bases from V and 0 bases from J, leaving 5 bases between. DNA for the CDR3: TGTGCCAGCAGCACTTTCTCTGGAAACACCATATATTTT. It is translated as CASSTFSGNTIYF.

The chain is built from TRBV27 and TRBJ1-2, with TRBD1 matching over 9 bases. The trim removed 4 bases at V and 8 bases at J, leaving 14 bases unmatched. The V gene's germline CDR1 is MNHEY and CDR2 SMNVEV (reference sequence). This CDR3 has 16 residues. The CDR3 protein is CASSSTRDRAGSGYTF. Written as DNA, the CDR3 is TGTGCCAGCAGTTCGACCCGGGACAGGGCTGGTTCGGGCTACACCTTC.

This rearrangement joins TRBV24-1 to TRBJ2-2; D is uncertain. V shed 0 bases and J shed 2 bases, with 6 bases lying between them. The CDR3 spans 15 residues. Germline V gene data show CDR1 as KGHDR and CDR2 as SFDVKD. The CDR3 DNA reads TGTGCCACCAGTGATTTGCACGCAAACACCGGGGAGCTGTTTTTT. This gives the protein CATSDLHANTGELFF.

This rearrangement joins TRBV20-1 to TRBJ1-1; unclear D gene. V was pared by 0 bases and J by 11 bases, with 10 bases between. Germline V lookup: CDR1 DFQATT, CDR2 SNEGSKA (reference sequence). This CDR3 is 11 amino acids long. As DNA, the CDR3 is TGCAGTGCTAGAGAACTTGAGCGGGCTTTCTTT. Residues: CSARELERAFF.

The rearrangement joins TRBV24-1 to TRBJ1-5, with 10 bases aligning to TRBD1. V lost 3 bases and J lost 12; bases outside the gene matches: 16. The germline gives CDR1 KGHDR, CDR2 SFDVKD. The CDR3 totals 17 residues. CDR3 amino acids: CATSDGKGGQGLLLQHF. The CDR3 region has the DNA TGTGCCACCAGTGATGGTAAAGGGGGACAGGGGCTGCTGCTCCAGCATTTT.

The DNA of the CDR3 is TGTGCCAGCAGCCGGGGGGGACAAACCTTCTCTGGAAACACCATATATTTT. Amino acid sequence: CASSRGGQTFSGNTIYF. The V and J genes are TRBV13 and TRBJ1-3; D is perhaps TRBD1 (6 bases). This CDR3 comprises 17 residues. V lost 5 bases to trimming and J lost 0 bases, with 17 bases between them. The germline CDR1 and CDR2 sequences are PRHDT and FYEKMQ (reference sequence).

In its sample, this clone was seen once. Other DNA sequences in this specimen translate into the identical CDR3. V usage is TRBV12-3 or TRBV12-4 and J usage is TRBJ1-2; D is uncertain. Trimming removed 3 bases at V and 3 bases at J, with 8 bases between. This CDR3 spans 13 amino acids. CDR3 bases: TGTGCCAGCAGTTTGGTGGGAGACTATGGCTACACCTTC. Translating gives CASSLVGDYGYTF.

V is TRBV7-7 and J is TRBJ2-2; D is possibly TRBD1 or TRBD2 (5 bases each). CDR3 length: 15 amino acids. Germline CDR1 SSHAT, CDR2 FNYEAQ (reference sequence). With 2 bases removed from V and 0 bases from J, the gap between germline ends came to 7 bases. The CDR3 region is CASSLQGPNTGELFF. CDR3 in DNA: TGTGCCAGCAGCTTACAGGGACCGAACACCGGGGAGCTGTTTTTT.

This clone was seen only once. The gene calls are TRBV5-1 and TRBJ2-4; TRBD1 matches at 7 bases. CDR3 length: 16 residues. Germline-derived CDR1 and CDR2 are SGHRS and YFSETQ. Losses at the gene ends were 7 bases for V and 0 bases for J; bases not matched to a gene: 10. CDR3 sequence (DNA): TGCGCCAGCTCCGTAGACAGGGCCTCAGCCAAAAACATTCAGTACTTC. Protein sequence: CASSVDRASAKNIQYF.

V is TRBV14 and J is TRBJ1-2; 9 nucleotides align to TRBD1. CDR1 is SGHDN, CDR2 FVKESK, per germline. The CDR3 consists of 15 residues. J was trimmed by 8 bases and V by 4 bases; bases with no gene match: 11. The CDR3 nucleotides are TGTGCCAGCAGCCCATGGGGACAGGGAGCAGAAGGCTACACCTTC. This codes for CASSPWGQGAEGYTF.

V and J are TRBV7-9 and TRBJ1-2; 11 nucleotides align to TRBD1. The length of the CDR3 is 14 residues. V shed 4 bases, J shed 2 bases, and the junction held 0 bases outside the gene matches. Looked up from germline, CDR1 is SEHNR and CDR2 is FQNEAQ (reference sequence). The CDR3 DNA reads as TGTGCCAGCAGCTGGGACAGGGGGAACTATGGCTACACCTTC. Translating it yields CASSWDRGNYGYTF.

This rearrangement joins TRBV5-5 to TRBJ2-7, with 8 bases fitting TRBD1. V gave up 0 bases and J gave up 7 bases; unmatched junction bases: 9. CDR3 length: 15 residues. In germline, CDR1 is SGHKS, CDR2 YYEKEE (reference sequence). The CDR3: CASSLALDRVREQYF. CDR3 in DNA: TGTGCCAGCAGCTTGGCCCTGGACAGGGTGAGGGAGCAGTACTTC.

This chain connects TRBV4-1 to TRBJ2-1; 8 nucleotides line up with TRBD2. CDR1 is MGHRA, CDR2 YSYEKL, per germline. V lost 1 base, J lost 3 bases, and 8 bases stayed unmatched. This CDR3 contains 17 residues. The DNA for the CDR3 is TGCGCCAGCAGCCAAGTTAGAGCGGGGGTGCTCTACAATGAGCAGTTCTTC. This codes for CASSQVRAGVLYNEQFF.

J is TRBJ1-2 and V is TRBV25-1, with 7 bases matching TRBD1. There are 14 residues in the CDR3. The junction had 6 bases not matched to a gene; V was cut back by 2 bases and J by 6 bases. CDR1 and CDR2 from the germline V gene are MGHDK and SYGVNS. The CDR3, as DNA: TGTGCCAGCAGTGAAGAGGGCAGGGGGGATGGCTACACCTTC. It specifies CASSEEGRGDGYTF.

This CDR3 reads CSASQGARYEQYF. Written as DNA, the CDR3 is TGCAGTGCTAGTCAGGGGGCCCGCTACGAGCAGTACTTC. The rearrangement joins TRBV20-1 to TRBJ2-7, with 8 bases lining up with TRBD1. Trimming at V came to 3 bases and at J to 3 bases, leaving 4 bases not matched to a gene. The CDR3 is 13 residues long. Germline V CDR1 and CDR2: DFQATT, SNEGSKA (reference sequence).